These 19 T cell receptor beta chains came from one sample sequenced in a study of early T cells in non-severe SARS-CoV-2 infection. TCRdb re-called the 5' RACE reads with MiXCR, one entry per CDR3 protein. The repertoire holds approximately 60,000 distinct CDR3 sequences, around 13% seen once, with 1.3% to 1.5% in the top ten. Sample: whole blood. The receptors originated from an adult who was a healthcare worker with PCR-confirmed SARS-CoV-2 infection or an uninfected control (not recorded which).

This clonotype has more than one count but fewer than ten. This rearrangement joins TRBV6-6 to TRBJ1-1; D unresolved. CDR1 is MNHNY, CDR2 SVGAGI, per germline (reference sequence). CDR3 length: 17 amino acids. Trimming took 6 bases from V and 0 from J, leaving 20 bases between them. CDR3 sequence: CASSTTLLSTLNTEAFF. As DNA, the CDR3 is TGTGCCAGCAGCACCACCCTCCTCTCGACCCTGAACACTGAAGCTTTCTTT.

CDR3: CASSYSGTSNYEQYF. DNA for the CDR3: TGTGCCAGCAGTTACTCCGGGACTAGTAACTACGAGCAGTACTTC. V is TRBV6-5 and J is TRBJ2-7, with TRBD2 matching over 8 bases. Unmatched junction bases numbered 4, after V lost 0 bases and J lost 3 bases. Per the germline V gene, CDR1 is MNHEY and CDR2 is SVGAGI. This CDR3 is 15 amino acids long.

The chain is built from TRBV20-1 and TRBJ2-3; the match to TRBD2 covers 7 bases. The V segment lost 0 bases and the J segment 4 bases; nucleotides outside the gene matches: 7. The CDR3 runs to 15 residues. Germline V lookup: CDR1 DFQATT, CDR2 SNEGSKA (reference sequence). The CDR3, as DNA: TGCAGTGCTAGAGATTCCCAGCGGGATTCAGATACGCAGTATTTT. This sequence encodes CSARDSQRDSDTQYF.

This clonotype was seen at least ten times. The chain carries TRBV20-1 and TRBJ1-6, with a possible D match to TRBD1 (5 bases). The CDR3 is 15 amino acids. Trimming removed 5 bases from V and 7 bases from J, with 18 bases in between. In germline, CDR1 is DFQATT, CDR2 SNEGSKA (reference sequence). CDR3 loop: CSASDPGTANSPLHF. The CDR3 DNA reads as TGCAGTGCTTCCGACCCCGGGACGGCGAATTCACCCCTCCACTTT.

This clonotype occurred many times. The chain recombines TRBV7-2 with TRBJ2-7, with no clear D. Germline V gene sequence: CDR1 SGHTA, CDR2 FQGNSA. Between the trimmed V and J ends, which lost 1 base and 1 base, there was a span of 11 bases. The CDR3 is 15 residues long. For the CDR3, the DNA is TGTGCCAGCAGCTTAGATGTGTCAGGATCCTACGAGCAGTACTTC. Translating it yields CASSLDVSGSYEQYF. Using reference TRBV7-2 and TRBJ2-7 for the parts outside the CDR3, the full variable domain is GAGVSQSPSNKVTEKGKDVELRCDPISGHTALYWYRQSLGQGLEFLIYFQGNSAPDKSGLPSDRFSAERTGGSVSTLTIQRTQQEDSAVYLCASSLDVSGSYEQYFGPGTRLTVT.

The genes are TRBV3-1 and TRBJ1-2; 7 bases map to TRBD1. This CDR3 is 16 amino acids long. Germline assignment: CDR1 LGHDT and CDR2 YNNKEL (reference sequence). J gave up 7 bases and V 0 bases, and 11 bases lay outside the gene matches. CDR3 residues: CASSQELGNRGPGYTF. The CDR3 DNA is TGTGCCAGCAGCCAAGAGCTGGGAAACAGGGGCCCTGGCTACACCTTC.

The V gene is TRBV19, the J gene TRBJ2-3; the D is unclear. Trimming stripped 0 bases from V and 1 base from J, with 8 bases between. Germline V gene lookup returns CDR1 LNHDA and CDR2 SQIVND (reference sequence). This CDR3 is 15 amino acids long. The DNA for the CDR3 is TGTGCCAGTAGTATAGAACTGCGCGGCACAGATACGCAGTATTTT. It is translated as CASSIELRGTDTQYF.

This clonotype came up once. The chain uses TRBV20-1 and TRBJ2-1, with TRBD2 matching 15 bases. V lost 5 bases and J lost 3; bases outside the gene matches: 11. CDR3 length: 18 amino acids. CDR1 and CDR2 (germline): DFQATT, SNEGSKA (reference sequence). The CDR3 DNA reads TGCAGTGCTTTAACGGGACTAGCGGGGGGACCAAGCTACAATGAGCAGTTCTTC. Protein: CSALTGLAGGPSYNEQFF.

There are many counts of this clonotype. The chain employs TRBV29-1 and TRBJ2-1; D may correspond to TRBD1 or TRBD2 (6 bases each). Trimming took off 4 bases at V and 6 bases at J, with 19 bases between the two ends. CDR3 length equals 15 residues. The germline V gene encodes CDR1 SQVTM and CDR2 ANQGSEA. CDR3 coding DNA: TGCAGCGTTGCGGGGGCGACAGGTCACGGCAATGAGCAGTTCTTC. Encoded protein: CSVAGATGHGNEQFF.

This clonotype was recorded at least ten times. V usage is TRBV7-6 and J usage is TRBJ2-1; tentative D call: TRBD1 (5 bases). The CDR3 is 16 amino acids. Trimming left V 1 base short and J 0 bases short, with 10 bases between. Germline V gene lookup returns CDR1 SGHVS and CDR2 FNYEAQ. CDR3 protein: CASSLEGARSYNEQFF. The DNA for the CDR3 is TGTGCCAGCAGCTTAGAAGGGGCCCGCTCCTACAATGAGCAGTTCTTC.

The sample holds a few counts of this clonotype. The chain joins TRBV5-1 to TRBJ2-5, with a tentative D call TRBD1 (5 bases). This CDR3 comprises 13 residues. Germline assignment: CDR1 SGHRS and CDR2 YFSETQ. V was pared by 5 bases and J by 2 bases, with 10 bases between. The CDR3: CASRQDLQETQYF. The DNA for the CDR3 is TGCGCCAGCAGACAGGACCTGCAAGAGACCCAGTACTTC.

CDR3 nucleotide sequence: TGCAGTGCTAGCGGGGGGGCCAGGGAGACCCAGTACTTC. It encodes CSASGGARETQYF. The chain couples TRBV20-1 to TRBJ2-5; TRBD2 aligns across 8 bases. V was clipped by 3 bases and J by 5 bases; unmatched bases: 5. There are 13 residues in the CDR3. Germline CDR1 is DFQATT and CDR2 is SNEGSKA (reference sequence).

Details on this clonotype: A much larger clone is a single base away; this may be a read error. The rearrangement links TRBV7-6 to TRBJ2-3; D possibly corresponds to TRBD1 (5 bases). The CDR3 runs 14 residues. V dropped 0 bases and J dropped 10 bases, with 14 bases sitting between them. Germline V gives CDR1 SGHVS, CDR2 FNYEAQ. The CDR3, as DNA: TGTGCCAGCAGCTTAGCGGACACGGAAATGGCGCAGTATTTT. Encoded protein: CASSLADTEMAQYF.

This clonotype was found a few times. The chain links TRBV18 to TRBJ1-1; perhaps TRBD1 as D (5 bases). With 3 bases removed from V and 7 bases from J, the gap between germline ends came to 15 bases. The CDR3 has 14 residues. The germline CDR1 and CDR2 sequences are KGHSH and LQKENI. The CDR3 loop reads CASSPGLGYNEAFF. The CDR3 DNA reads as TGTGCCAGCTCACCGGGGCTCGGGTATAATGAAGCTTTCTTT.

The sample holds many counts of this clonotype. V usage is TRBV2 and J usage is TRBJ2-3; maybe TRBD2 (7 bases). Trimming left V 7 bases short and J 3 bases short, with 20 bases between. CDR3 size: 16 residues. The germline V gene has CDR1 SNHLY and CDR2 FYNNEI. CDR3 residues: CASTRARGPPTDTQYF. CDR3 nucleotide sequence: TGTGCCAGCACCCGGGCGCGGGGGCCCCCGACAGATACGCAGTATTTT.

For this clonotype: This may come from a read error, since a much larger clone is one base off. For the CDR3, the DNA is TGTGCCAGCAGCCCGACCCGGGTTGAGGGTAGCGGACTCACAGATACGCAGTATTTT. Residues: CASSPTRVEGSGLTDTQYF. The V and J genes are TRBV11-1 and TRBJ2-3, with D maybe TRBD2 (6 bases). The CDR3 is made up of 19 amino acids. Germline CDR1 and CDR2: SGHAT and FQDESV (reference sequence). V lost 5 bases to trimming and J lost 2 bases, with 26 bases between them.

The chain carries TRBV7-9 and TRBJ1-1; D is possibly TRBD1 (5 bases). V was clipped by 7 bases and J by 6 bases, with 15 bases between them. The CDR3 length is 13 residues. Looked up from germline, CDR1 is SEHNR and CDR2 is FQNEAQ (reference sequence). CDR3 residues: CASNLKGAAEAFF. CDR3 bases: TGTGCCAGCAATTTAAAAGGGGCTGCTGAAGCTTTCTTT.

The rearrangement uses TRBV10-3 and TRBJ2-7; 8 positions agree with TRBD1. CDR1 is ENHRY and CDR2 is SYGVKD in the germline V gene. With 10 bases clipped from V and 7 bases from J, the junction kept 9 bases outside the gene matches. This CDR3 is built from 12 residues. CDR3 protein: CATGQGKDEQYF. In DNA, the CDR3 is TGTGCCACCGGACAGGGAAAGGATGAGCAGTACTTC.

The chain joins TRBV7-3 to TRBJ1-1; D might be TRBD1 (5 bases). The V end was cut by 6 bases, the J end by 3 bases, with 11 bases between. This CDR3 comprises 13 residues. Germline V gene lookup returns CDR1 SGHTA and CDR2 FQGTGA. The CDR3 coding sequence is TGTGCCAGCAGGGTCACCAGGGACACTGAAGCTTTCTTT. Protein product: CASRVTRDTEAFF.